Below, 5 T cell receptor beta chains from the same sample are listed, as sequenced in a study of blood T cell repertoires in COVID-19 (TCRdb year 2020). Library construction relied on the immunoSEQ multiplex PCR assay. TCRdb provides this immuneACCESS table in a form limited to in-frame rearrangements. Some clones are lacking; in checked studies, under half of them reflect an unresolved V gene, and why the rest are absent is not known. Across this sample there are 150,000 or so clones, with 82% seen only once. Of the sample, 8.4% falls within the top ten clones. Sequencing input: peripheral blood. These receptors all stem from a woman aged 70 to 79 with acute or convalescent COVID-19.

Only one count was recorded for this clone. The rearrangement links TRBV29-1 to TRBJ2-1; 8 nucleotides line up with TRBD2. Germline V CDR1 and CDR2: SQVTM, ANQGSEA. Germline trimming cut 1 base from V and 6 bases from J; bases unmatched to any gene: 14. The CDR3 loop spans 17 amino acids. The CDR3, as DNA: TGCAGCGTTGAAGGAAGGAGAACTAGCGGACACTTCAATGAGCAGTTCTTC. It encodes CSVEGRRTSGHFNEQFF.

V usage is TRBV9 and J usage is TRBJ1-1, with D hard to call. The germline V gene encodes CDR1 SGDLS and CDR2 YYNGEE. The V gene lost 0 bases and the J gene lost 2 bases, with 8 bases spanning the gap. This CDR3 comprises 14 residues. In DNA, the CDR3 is TGTGCCAGCAGCGTAGAAGCACGAAACACTGAAGCTTTCTTT. This translates into CASSVEARNTEAFF.

The rearrangement uses TRBV4-1 and TRBJ1-2; D perhaps matches TRBD1 (6 bases). CDR1 and CDR2 from the germline V gene are MGHRA and YSYEKL. This CDR3 region has 15 residues. Between the trimmed V and J ends, which lost 0 bases and 5 bases, there was a span of 13 bases. The CDR3 loop is CASSQEPPGQYGYTF. In DNA, the CDR3 is TGCGCCAGCAGCCAAGAGCCCCCCGGACAGTATGGCTACACCTTC.

CDR3 protein: CASSPPDRAADNYGYTF. CDR3 coding DNA: TGTGCCAGCTCACCACCGGACAGGGCGGCCGATAACTATGGCTACACCTTC. The rearrangement joins TRBV18 to TRBJ1-2; 8 bases line up with TRBD1. V trimming: 0 bases; J trimming: 1 base; junction bases outside the gene matches: 7. This CDR3 spans 17 amino acids. Germline lookup yields CDR1 KGHSH and CDR2 LQKENI.

This rearrangement joins TRBV11-2 to TRBJ2-1, with TRBD2 identical over 10 bases. Trimming removed 6 bases from V and 4 bases from J; junction bases left unmatched: 12. This CDR3 has 17 amino acids. The germline gives CDR1 SGHAT, CDR2 FQNNGV. The CDR3, as DNA: TGTGCCAGCAGTCCTCTAGAGGAGCGGGGGGGGTACAATGAGCAGTTCTTC. It specifies CASSPLEERGGYNEQFF.